This passage covers 19 T cell receptor beta chains from one sample sequenced in a study of blood T cell repertoires in COVID-19. Libraries were prepared by immunoSEQ multiplex PCR; TCRdb keeps only in-frame clonotypes and omits some of them. The table shows 150,000 to 200,000 clones, with around 82% occurring only once. The material sequenced was peripheral blood. The receptor source for this set is a human donor with acute or convalescent COVID-19. The donor label of this sample is uncertain.

The CDR3 sequence: CAWSARGGWAEAFF. The DNA of the CDR3 is TGTGCCTGGAGTGCACGCGGGGGTTGGGCTGAAGCTTTCTTT. The chain couples TRBV30 to TRBJ1-1; D is perhaps TRBD1 (5 bases). V was trimmed by 1 base and J by 6 bases, leaving 15 bases between them. CDR1 is GTSNPN and CDR2 is SVGIG in the germline V gene (reference sequence). CDR3 length equals 14 residues.

Only one count was recorded for this clone. This sequence joins TRBV11-3 and TRBJ2-3, with a tentative D call TRBD1 (6 bases). The germline gives CDR1 SGHNT, CDR2 YENEEA. There are 17 residues in the CDR3. The V and J ends lost 5 bases and 2 bases respectively, with 20 bases between them. The CDR3 DNA reads TGTGCCAGCAGCCCTAGGGGGAACAAAGTTTACACAGATACGCAGTATTTT. This codes for CASSPRGNKVYTDTQYF.

V usage is TRBV6-5 and J usage is TRBJ2-7; 8 bases line up with TRBD1. V trimming: 7 bases; J trimming: 2 bases; junction bases outside the gene matches: 7. The CDR3 has 14 amino acids. Germline lookup yields CDR1 MNHEY and CDR2 SVGAGI. CDR3 in DNA: TGTGCCAGCACCAAAGGGACAGGCACCTACGAGCAGTACTTC. It is translated as CASTKGTGTYEQYF.

This clone was found once. This chain uses TRBV28 with TRBJ2-3; TRBD1 is a possible D gene (5 bases). Germline V gives CDR1 MDHEN, CDR2 SYDVKM. The CDR3 consists of 13 residues. V shed 3 bases and J shed 5 bases, with 9 bases lying between them. DNA for the CDR3: TGTGCCAGCAGTTTTATAGGGGAAGATACGCAGTATTTT. It codes for CASSFIGEDTQYF.

The gene calls are TRBV9 and TRBJ1-2, with D possibly matching TRBD1 (5 bases). The CDR3 has 16 residues. CDR1 and CDR2 (germline): SGDLS, YYNGEE. V lost 4 bases to trimming and J lost 4 bases, with 20 bases between them. The CDR3 loop is CASSPGRRGGSYGYTF. CDR3 nucleotide sequence: TGTGCCAGCAGCCCGGGCAGAAGGGGCGGAAGCTATGGCTACACCTTC.

The chain is built from TRBV3-1 (or the pseudogene TRBV3-2) and TRBJ2-5, with TRBD2 identical over 10 bases. Germline assignment: CDR1 LGHDT and CDR2 YNNKEL (reference sequence). The CDR3 runs to 15 residues. V shed 3 bases and J 1 base; nucleotides not matched to a gene: 2. The CDR3 loop reads CASSQLAGAQETQYF. As DNA, the CDR3 is TGTGCCAGCAGCCAGCTAGCGGGGGCCCAAGAGACCCAGTACTTC.

This clone has only a few counts. The chain has TRBV7-9 and TRBJ1-5; D not certain. Trimming removed 6 bases from V and 0 bases from J, with 9 bases in between. Germline lookup yields CDR1 SEHNR and CDR2 FQNEAQ (reference sequence). CDR3 size: 14 residues. The CDR3 here is CASSPGSSNQPQHF. The CDR3 nucleotides read TGTGCCAGCAGTCCCGGGAGTAGCAATCAGCCCCAGCATTTT.

This chain joins TRBV7-9 and TRBJ2-1, with TRBD2 identical over 8 bases. CDR3 length: 15 residues. CDR1 SEHNR and CDR2 FQNEAQ come from the germline V gene (reference sequence). J was trimmed by 1 base and V by 6 bases; bases with no gene match: 5. The CDR3 DNA sequence: TGTGCCAGCAGTCGGGTAGCGGGATCCTACAATGAGCAGTTCTTC. This translates into CASSRVAGSYNEQFF.

The chain uses TRBV5-1 and TRBJ1-4; possible D gene TRBD1, 5 bases. Germline-derived CDR1 and CDR2 are SGHRS and YFSETQ. This CDR3 comprises 12 residues. Trimming removed 7 bases at V and 6 bases at J, with 10 bases between. DNA for the CDR3: TGCGCCAGCCTAGGGGCTGATGAAAAACTGTTTTTT. Translating gives CASLGADEKLFF.

The chain recombines TRBV27 with TRBJ2-2; TRBD2 aligns across 11 bases. The germline CDR1 and CDR2 sequences are MNHEY and SMNVEV (reference sequence). V lost 2 bases and J lost 5; bases outside the gene matches: 4. The CDR3 length is 16 residues. The CDR3 spells CASSLRLAGPTGELFF. In DNA form, the CDR3 reads TGTGCCAGCAGTTTACGACTAGCGGGACCAACCGGGGAGCTGTTTTTT.

The chain carries TRBV5-6 and TRBJ2-1; D call uncertain. Germline assignment: CDR1 SGHDT and CDR2 YYEEEE. CDR3 size: 14 residues. The V gene lost 0 bases and the J gene lost 5 bases, with 9 bases spanning the gap. The CDR3 nucleotides read TGTGCCAGCAGCTTGGTACTATCTGACAATGAGCAGTTCTTC. Its protein is CASSLVLSDNEQFF. Looking up the rest from reference TRBV5-6 and TRBJ2-1 gives the full variable domain: DAGVTQSPTHLIKTRGQQVTLRCSPKSGHDTVSWYQQALGQGPQFIFQYYEEEERQRGNFPDRFSGHQFPNYSSELNVNALLLGDSALYLCASSLVLSDNEQFFGPGTRLTVL.

V usage is TRBV3-1 (or the pseudogene TRBV3-2) and J usage is TRBJ2-1; TRBD1 matches 7 bases. This CDR3 spans 16 amino acids. Per the germline V gene, CDR1 is LGHDT and CDR2 is YNNKEL (reference sequence). Losses at the gene ends were 1 base for V and 4 bases for J; bases not matched to a gene: 7. CDR3 in DNA: TGTGCCAGCAGCCAAGCCCCTGGACAGGCTTACAATGAGCAGTTCTTC. Translated: CASSQAPGQAYNEQFF.

J is TRBJ2-1 and V is TRBV14, with D hard to call. This CDR3 contains 17 residues. V gave up 0 bases and J gave up 0 bases, with 12 bases separating them. Germline V gene data show CDR1 as SGHDN and CDR2 as FVKESK. CDR3 sequence reads: CASSQDIAQFSYNEQFF. Written as DNA, the CDR3 is TGTGCCAGCAGCCAAGATATCGCACAGTTCTCCTACAATGAGCAGTTCTTC.

This rearrangement joins TRBV28 to TRBJ2-7; unclear D gene. Germline CDR1 is MDHEN and CDR2 is SYDVKM. The CDR3 consists of 15 residues. V was clipped by 5 bases and J by 2 bases, with 16 bases between them. The CDR3 sequence is CASSGRGAETYEQYF. CDR3 DNA: TGTGCCAGCAGTGGCCGAGGCGCCGAGACCTACGAGCAGTACTTC.

The chain is built from TRBV18 and TRBJ1-2; D is ambiguous. In germline, CDR1 is KGHSH, CDR2 LQKENI. V dropped 3 bases and J dropped 4 bases, with 18 bases sitting between them. The CDR3 covers 16 residues. The CDR3 loop is CASSPPNGREVYGYTF. The DNA for the CDR3 is TGTGCCAGCTCACCCCCTAACGGGAGGGAGGTCTATGGCTACACCTTC.

The chain joins TRBV19 to TRBJ2-7; 12 positions agree with TRBD2. Germline V gene lookup returns CDR1 LNHDA and CDR2 SQIVND (reference sequence). V gave up 7 bases and J gave up 5 bases; unmatched junction bases: 3. The CDR3 runs to 13 residues. CDR3 residues: CASTSGRGDEQYF. CDR3 bases: TGTGCCAGTACTAGCGGGAGGGGAGACGAGCAGTACTTC.

This chain uses TRBV7-3 with TRBJ1-1; D possibly corresponds to TRBD1 (6 bases). The CDR3 spans 13 residues. From germline, CDR1 is SGHTA and CDR2 FQGTGA. V was cut by 6 bases and J by 1 base, with 9 bases left in between. This chain's CDR3 is CASRAQGNTEAFF. DNA for the CDR3: TGTGCCAGCAGGGCACAGGGGAACACTGAAGCTTTCTTT.

The chain links TRBV15 to TRBJ1-1; D is possibly TRBD1 (5 bases). There are 14 residues in the CDR3. From germline, CDR1 is LNHNV and CDR2 YYDKDF (reference sequence). The germline V and J ends were trimmed by 4 bases and 1 base, with 10 bases remaining between them. CDR3 sequence: CATSKDTSNTEAFF. DNA of the CDR3: TGTGCCACCAGCAAGGACACTTCGAACACTGAAGCTTTCTTT.

This clone was recorded once. The chain links TRBV11-1 to TRBJ1-1; 8 bases map to TRBD1. CDR1 and CDR2 (germline): SGHAT, FQDESV (reference sequence). J was trimmed by 8 bases and V by 2 bases; bases with no gene match: 4. This CDR3 contains 13 residues. The CDR3 DNA follows: TGTGCCAGCAGCTTATTACAGGGGGGCGAAGCTTTCTTT. The encoded protein is CASSLLQGGEAFF. Complete variable domain (other parts from reference TRBV11-1 and TRBJ1-1): EAEVAQSPRYKITEKSQAVAFWCDPISGHATLYWYRQILGQGPELLVQFQDESVVDDSQLPKDRFSAERLKGVDSTLKIQPAELGDSAMYLCASSLLQGGEAFFGQGTRLTVV.